A single T cell receptor (beta chain) is shown here with its context. It lacks a known antigen. Base qualities are not recorded, but no much larger clone differs from it by a single base. The data are from a study of cytomegalovirus exposure and HLA in healthy donors (dated by TCRdb to the late 2010s). For context, the study as a whole: An earlier analysis of approximately 640 of the donors reported about 290 Gb of sequence data and about 100 million unique TCR beta sequences from 150 million to 200 million T cells. Roughly 290 gigabases of sequencing data and roughly 80 million unique TCR sequences made up an early release that covered 500 to 700 HLA-typed donors. Of the approximately 400 genotyped donors, 65% to 90% fell in the genetic ancestry cluster associated with self-reported Caucasian donors. The study aimed to test whether signatures of past pathogen exposure could be identified by cataloging public T cell receptors. The study profiled the T cell repertoires of under 850 subjects by immunosequencing and related them to cytomegalovirus serostatus. In addition to the first cohort of roughly 700 subjects, a separate validation cohort of 100 to 150 different subjects was used. To predict cytomegalovirus infection status, the study brought together high-throughput TCR immunosequencing, statistical association of individual TCRs with disease status, and machine learning. A later analysis re-analyzed previously published TCR beta repertoires from 600 to 850 donors and added high-resolution HLA genotyping to study TCR occurrence patterns. Rather than using new phenotypic data, the later analysis identified candidate immune exposures from TCR beta sequences and from how often those sequences occurred across donors. To decide whether each TCR beta V gene segment behaved as functional or pseudogenic, an earlier analysis of fewer than 750 of the donors relied on high-throughput TCR beta sequencing. Donor age, sex, ethnicity and CMV serostatus were collected together with the repertoire data. In a later genetic analysis, genome-wide SNP genotypes for about 55% of the roughly 700 donors were used, and that subset was treated as a discovery cohort. Every discovery cohort repertoire had been produced on one sequencing platform. Both class I and class II loci were covered by HLA typing, at four-digit resolution. Typing coverage differed by locus: A, B, C, DRB1 and DQB1 were typed in roughly 629-640 donors, DQA1 in roughly 500, DPA1 in some 600, and DPB1 in around 490. Four to six DR-DQ haplotypes were handled as single units for association and clustering, since linkage in the cohort was strong. Across roughly 420 genotyped donors of the cohort, an average of roughly 230,000 unique TCR beta nucleotide sequences per donor were sequenced, and approximately 17% of those sequences were non-productive. Overall results and qualifications from the work: In a later analysis, most CMV-associated TCR beta chains were found to appear HLA-restricted, with HLA associations seemingly driven largely by CMV exposure. Roughly 17 rarely observed V segments, including chromosome 9 orphons, were excluded from the earlier analysis of some 590 of the donors because counts were too low. A later analysis found that HLA-associated TCR beta chains were more clonally expanded and had lower generation probabilities than equally common non-associated chains. While some public TCRs were present in many individuals, most TCR sequences turned up only very rarely across donors. It was suggested by the authors that the approach could potentially be generalized to other disease states and immunological phenotypes. A total of around 150 TCR beta chains were listed by the study as associated with cytomegalovirus. In vitro tests confirmed that a few of the cytomegalovirus-associated TCR beta chains recognize cytomegalovirus antigens. Correlated functional status among segregating V segments might reflect linkage disequilibrium, but an unknown experimental factor could not be ruled out. Compared with the approximately 600-donor mean, donors in an Asian-associated ancestry cluster had fewer N-insertions in productive TCRs, according to a later genetic analysis. A later genetic analysis associated a missense DCLRE1C variant with V-gene and J-gene trimming of TCR beta chains, and an independent cohort replicated the association. In a later analysis, the rate of TCR association differed among HLA loci, with DRB1 alleles having the most associated TCRs and HLA-C alleles having the fewest. Only TCR beta chains were sequenced in this cohort, and the absence of alpha or paired-chain data limited detectable features. A cluster of highly shared sequence variants was judged likely to be a technical artifact of the sequencing pipeline. The presence/absence analyses assumed that sequencing depth was roughly uniform across donors, and that assumption may not be true. In a later analysis, more than 15,000 TCR beta sequences were associated with specific HLA alleles at a false discovery rate of 0.05. When HLA alleles, especially DR and DQ, strongly co-occurred, attributing TCR associations to individual alleles was difficult. In both the original and validation cohorts, the classifier was reported to diagnose cytomegalovirus status with high specificity and sensitivity. A later analysis reported that several top co-occurrence clusters appeared linked to parvovirus B19, influenza, CMV and Epstein-Barr virus. In an earlier analysis of roughly 500 of the donors, most TCR beta V segments appeared in productive rearrangements about 87% or about 30% of the time, broadly matching IMGT annotations. HLA typing was unavailable for some donors at each locus, so association tests used only the typed subset. The only immune exposure information available for the cohort was CMV serostatus. A further reported finding was that TCR beta sequences accurately predicted the HLA-A and HLA-B alleles for most subjects in the first cohort.

Library preparation was by the immunoSEQ multiplex PCR assay. A mixture of 60 forward primers for TCR Vbeta segments and 13 reverse primers for TCR Jbeta segments was used in the multiplex PCR. A multiplex PCR assay on genomic DNA amplified the CDR3 region of rearranged TCR beta genes. Amplified TCR beta libraries were sequenced as 87-base-pair reads on the Illumina HiSeq System. On the authors' methods: A later analysis tallied 80 million to 95 million unique TCR beta chains across the approximately 670 repertoires, and about 12 million of those chains were shared by two or more donors. A nearest-neighbor algorithm error-corrected the raw reads and collapsed the reads into unique sequences, merging closely related sequences to remove PCR and sequencing errors. To assign V, D and J gene segments, CDR3 sequences were aligned to IMGT reference sequences. For a sequence to be retained, at least a six-nucleotide match to both a V gene segment and a J gene segment was required. Rearrangements were called productive when the CDR3 lacked stop codons and stayed in frame with V and J; all others were non-productive. Following IMGT convention, CDR3 was defined as the stretch from the second conserved V-encoded cysteine to the conserved J-encoded phenylalanine. In an earlier analysis of around 570 of the donors, sequences lacking an unambiguous match to a single V gene segment were excluded. In an earlier analysis of approximately 550 of the donors, V segments were called functional above 56.7% productive rearrangements and were called segregating when the between-donor standard deviation exceeded 5%. To diagnose cytomegalovirus status from the catalog of TCR beta chain sequences, a statistical classification framework was built. V and J gene assignment, in a later analysis, came from comparing TCR nucleotide sequences with IMGT/GENE-DB human TR gene sequences. Using the TCRdist pipeline, a later analysis assigned CDR3 sequences along with most-parsimonious VDJ recombination scenarios. In a later analysis, each TCR beta chain was defined by its CDR3 amino acid sequence together with its V-gene family, and reads lacking a unique V-gene family were excluded. To address suspected cross-contamination and a sequencing artifact, a later analysis removed under 600 highly shared, low-generation-probability nucleotide sequences. A later analysis calculated a clonal expansion index for each public chain from normalized within-repertoire ranks of inferred template counts. A later analysis computed generation probabilities with a VDJ recombination model fitted to out-of-frame rearrangements, and checked the results against IGoR. Hypergeometric tests were used in a later analysis to score TCR-TCR, TCR-HLA and TCR-CMV co-occurrence, with a repertoire-size bias correction applied to the TCR pairs. False discovery rates were estimated in a later analysis by permuting HLA or CMV assignments 20 times. In a later analysis, co-occurring TCRs were grouped using DBSCAN, and TCRdist sequence similarity was added for clustering within HLA-allele-positive subsets. Co-occurrence clustering excluded repertoires with fewer than 30,000 or more than 120,000 public chains, plus five with anomalous nucleotide sharing. This immuneACCESS table, as held by TCRdb, lists in-frame sequences with V and J called but not all clones. Of the missing ones, under half trace to an unresolved V gene in checked studies; the others have no known cause. Clone size and V and J calls were adopted from that table, with D and trimming inferred from the DNA. The sample includes about 120,000 clones, with roughly 82% observed a single time. The ten biggest clones cover roughly 5.8% of the sample.

In total, over 600 healthy bone marrow donors made up the cohort. At the time of sampling, every cohort member was nominally healthy, though immune exposures that went unrecorded were likely present. The donor tested CMV seropositive, placing the donor among the 250 to 350 seropositive members of the cohort. A peripheral blood sample was collected from each donor, and TCR beta sequencing was performed on peripheral blood mononuclear cells. Genomic DNA was extracted from the blood cell samples with the Qiagen DNeasy Blood Extraction Kit. This TCR was sampled from a man younger than 35 in good health and CMV-seropositive. Sequencing input: PBMCs.

This receptor carries the CDR3 CASSPASAYEQYF. In nucleotides, the sequence is TGTGCCAGCAGCCCGGCTAGCGCCTACGAGCAGTACTTC. The V and J segments used are TRBV5-6 and TRBJ2-7, with TRBD2 perhaps the D gene, on 6 matching bases. V lost 4 bases and J lost 2 bases; the stretch between them is 10 bases long. Inclusive of the bounding cysteine and phenylalanine, the CDR3 is 13 residues long. Only the CDR3 DNA stays, 39 bases, in frame from base 1. The germline V gene gives CDR1 as SGHDT and CDR2 as YYEEEE.